This T cell receptor (beta chain) came from a study of blood T cell repertoires in COVID-19 (dated by TCRdb to the early 2020s). In terms of the full investigation: Samples from collaborators originated in the United States, Italy and Spain and spanned both the acute and convalescent phases of COVID-19. The material from the prospective study consisted of cDNA or gDNA derived from T cells, B-cell-depleted T cells, or PBMCs. Subjects who had been exposed to COVID-19, were actively infected with it, or had recovered from it provided the deeply sampled blood TCRbeta repertoires that made up the dataset. The repertoires were released in a freely available public database intended as a resource for research on the immune response to SARS-CoV-2. The samples were drawn from two sources: the first 160 participants of the ongoing ImmuneRACE study, and fewer than 1,500 subjects contributed by 6 global collaborators. Sample metadata almost always included a de-identified subject ID, COVID-19 status, age in years and sex. Where available, HLA class I and class II types were taken from metadata supplied by the sample provider and were not determined by assay-based typing.

The collaborating institutions used their own protocols to collect whole blood in K2EDTA tubes. For TCRbeta analysis, collaborators shipped samples in one of three forms: frozen whole blood, isolated PBMCs, or DNA extracted from either of those sample types. Worth noting for this clone: It lacks a known antigen. One junction end disagrees with the germline gene, perhaps due to a read error.

Inclusive of the bounding cysteine and phenylalanine, the CDR3 is 16 residues long. Only the CDR3 part of the read is kept: 48 bases, read in frame from the first base. CDR1 SGHRS and CDR2 YFSETQ were looked up in the germline V gene. Study-wide conclusions, independent of this receptor: The quantity of clinical and demographic metadata differed by source and by participant and was supplied without curation.

TCRbeta CDR3 regions were amplified from genomic DNA by means of the immunoSEQ Assay, a bias-controlled multiplex PCR. As for the original processing: Within the assay, amplification of reference gene primers was used to estimate how many nucleated cells each sample contained. To quantify the absolute abundance of each unique TCRbeta CDR3 rearrangement, sequence reads were collapsed and filtered. Productive Simpson clonality was computed per sample as the square root of Simpson's diversity index over productive rearrangements. TCRdb provides this immuneACCESS table in a form limited to in-frame rearrangements. Some clones are lacking; in checked studies, under half of them reflect an unresolved V gene, and why the rest are absent is not known. V and J calls and clone size come straight from that table; D and trimming were deduced from the DNA. The sample has 85,000 to 100,000 clones on record, about four fifths of them singletons. Jointly, the top ten make up approximately 18% of the sample.

The chain was built from TRBV5-1 and TRBJ2-7; TRBD1 is a weak D gene call, 6 bases matching. The sequenced sample was peripheral blood. This clonotype was sampled from a woman of 80 years or more with active or convalescent COVID-19. For the CDR3, the sequence is CASSTGQSPLIYEQYF. In nucleotide form, the sequence is TGTGCCAGCAGCACCGGACAGTCCCCCTTGATCTACGAGCAGTACTTC.